This T cell receptor beta chain was observed in a study of T cell repertoires in cytomegalovirus infection. At the level of the study: Public TCR beta signatures marked donors with CMV infection and the matching HLA. The study, taken as a whole, reports: Predominance within the ex vivo response was attributable to HLA-C-restricted CMV-specific TCR beta clonotypes. Frequencies of public TCR beta families were cumulated, and this identified carriers of CMV plus the relevant HLA.

Each CDR3 protein gets one entry after TCRdb re-called the reads with MiXCR. The sample comprises fewer than 550,000 distinct CDR3 sequences, over 9% of which are singletons, and approximately 10% rests with the top ten. This clonotype was detected only a few times. What it binds is unknown. Germline-derived CDR1 and CDR2 are DFQATT and SNEGSKA (reference sequence). V shed 5 bases and J shed 4 bases, with 15 bases lying between them. This CDR3 comprises 14 residues. This sequence was found in a human donor in good health (CMV status not recorded). Some clones in this sample may be carry-over from other donors' samples. The rearrangement uses TRBV20-1 and TRBJ1-5; possible D gene TRBD1, 5 bases. The sequenced sample was PBMCs. The CDR3 nucleotides are TGCAGTGCTCCCGACTACAGGACTAATCAGCCCCAGCATTTT. Encoded protein: CSAPDYRTNQPQHF.